The 9 T cell receptor beta chains below come from one sample, sequenced in a study of blood T cell repertoires in COVID-19. TCRdb's copy holds only in-frame clones and misses some; the assay was immunoSEQ multiplex PCR. This sample has approximately 260,000 clones; about 86% occur once, and the top ten carry roughly 4%. The sequenced material came from peripheral blood. These TCRs come from a man between 18 and 35 years old with active or convalescent COVID-19.

The chain uses TRBV10-3 and TRBJ1-5, with D unresolved. Per germline, CDR1 ENHRY and CDR2 SYGVKD. The V end was cut by 0 bases, the J end by 5 bases, with 8 bases between. This CDR3 region has 14 residues. This chain's CDR3 is CAISESGLDQPQHF. The CDR3 nucleotides are TGTGCCATCAGTGAGTCAGGACTTGATCAGCCCCAGCATTTT.

The chain combines TRBV6-1 with TRBJ2-3; TRBD2 is a possible D gene (5 bases). Germline V CDR1 and CDR2: MNHNS, SASEGT. CDR3 size: 16 residues. Between the trimmed V and J ends, which lost 1 base and 2 bases, there was a span of 13 bases. CDR3 loop: CASSEGLATFTDTQYF. The CDR3 bases are TGTGCCAGCAGTGAAGGATTAGCGACCTTCACAGATACGCAGTATTTT.

The chain uses TRBV7-9 and TRBJ2-7; 10 bases match TRBD1. This CDR3 has 17 amino acids. Germline lookup yields CDR1 SEHNR and CDR2 FQNEAQ (reference sequence). The V gene end was trimmed by 5 bases and the J gene end by 8 bases; junction bases not matched to a gene: 18. CDR3 bases: TGTGCCAGCAGCGCACTTGCCCCCGGGACAGGGGACTATAAGCAGTACTTC. This gives the protein CASSALAPGTGDYKQYF.

CDR3 nucleotide sequence: TGTGCCAGTAGTGACGGATGGGAGTACAATGAGCAGTTCTTC. As protein: CASSDGWEYNEQFF. This rearrangement joins TRBV19 to TRBJ2-1, with D possibly being TRBD2 (5 bases). Germline loops: CDR1 LNHDA, CDR2 SQIVND (reference sequence). V was shortened by 5 bases and J by 4 bases, with 12 bases between the two germline ends. CDR3 size: 14 residues.

The J gene is TRBJ2-5, the V gene TRBV7-2; maybe TRBD2 (6 bases). Germline-derived CDR1 and CDR2 are SGHTA and FQGNSA. CDR3 size: 13 residues. Trimming took 4 bases from V and 7 from J, leaving 13 bases between them. CDR3 in amino acids: CASSSTTGRTQYF. For the CDR3, the DNA is TGTGCCAGCAGCTCAACCACCGGGAGGACCCAGTACTTC.

V and J are TRBV9 and TRBJ1-6; D is ambiguous. The V gene lost 0 bases and the J gene lost 10 bases, with 8 bases spanning the gap. The CDR3 covers 13 residues. Germline CDR1 and CDR2: SGDLS and YYNGEE. CDR3 coding DNA: TGTGCCAGCAGCGTAGCTAGAGGCTCACCCCTCCACTTT. Translating it yields CASSVARGSPLHF.

The chain couples TRBV4-2 to TRBJ1-2; 7 nucleotides agree with TRBD1. The CDR3 length is 16 residues. Germline CDR1 LGHNA, CDR2 YNFKEQ. V trimming: 4 bases; J trimming: 4 bases; junction bases outside the gene matches: 12. The CDR3 DNA reads TGTGCCAGCAGCCCGGGTCAAGAGGGGGCCAGCTATGGCTACACCTTC. This codes for CASSPGQEGASYGYTF.

V gene TRBV28 combines with J gene TRBJ2-7; D is unresolved. V shed 6 bases and J shed 4 bases, with 10 bases lying between them. The CDR3 is 12 residues long. Germline V gives CDR1 MDHEN, CDR2 SYDVKM. The CDR3 DNA reads as TGTGCCAGCAGATACGGTGATTACGAGCAGTACTTC. Its protein is CASRYGDYEQYF.

This sequence joins TRBV10-3 and TRBJ1-2, with D tentatively TRBD1 (5 bases). The CDR3 contains 15 residues. V lost 3 bases, J lost 2 bases, and 13 bases lay in between. Germline values: CDR1 ENHRY, CDR2 SYGVKD. The CDR3 spells CAISETVRTNYGYTF. The CDR3 DNA is TGTGCCATCAGTGAAACAGTACGGACAAACTATGGCTACACCTTC.